The 30 T cell receptor beta chains in this list originate from one sample, sequenced in a study of tumor-infiltrating lymphocytes in primary liver carcinoma (dated 2017 in TCRdb). The reads were generated on an Illumina HiSeq 2500. TCRbeta-specific cDNA was reverse-transcribed from about 0.45 ug total RNA using a constant-region primer and ProtoScript II reverse transcriptase. The TCRbeta libraries were prepared through three rounds of nested multiplex PCR following a slightly modified ARM-PCR procedure. Each of the first two PCR rounds ran for approximately 10 cycles and used multiplex TRBV1-TRBV30 forward primers together with a Cbeta reverse primer. The public reads were quality trimmed at Q25 with fastp and then assembled into clones with MiXCR by TCRdb, keeping productive beta chains. Identical CDR3 protein sequences are pooled into one entry, listed with their most common genes and DNA. The sample table holds some 200,000 distinct CDR3 sequences, of which around three fifths were seen once. The top ten clones comprise around 7.1% of the sample.

TRIzol reagent was used to extract blood RNA from unsorted whole blood, while the DNeasy Blood & Tissue kit provided the germline DNA. The sample was peripheral blood. All receptors derive from a woman in her sixties with primary liver carcinoma and hepatitis B virus infection.

Of note for this clonotype: A much larger clone lies one base from this, so it may be a read error. The chain carries TRBV10-3 and TRBJ2-3; D is ambiguous. The V and J ends lost 4 bases and 11 bases respectively, with 13 bases between them. This CDR3 contains 12 residues. Germline lookup yields CDR1 ENHRY and CDR2 SYGVKD. CDR3 nucleotides: TGTGCCATCAGTGGGTCCTTAGCTGAGCAGTATTTT. Amino acid sequence: CAISGSLAEQYF.

As to this clonotype: This could be a read error, since a much larger clone is one nucleotide away. DNA of the CDR3: TGTGCCAGCAGCCCAATAGTCCACGATAGTACCCCTGATACGCAGTATTTT. Residues: CASSPIVHDSTPDTQYF. The J gene is TRBJ2-3, the V gene TRBV7-9; D is undetermined. Trimming stripped 5 bases from V and 6 bases from J, with 24 bases between. The germline V gene encodes CDR1 SEHNR and CDR2 FQNEAQ (reference sequence). There are 17 residues in the CDR3.

This clonotype has ten or more counts. The genes are TRBV7-9 and TRBJ2-1; 11 nucleotides agree with TRBD2. The CDR3 covers 15 residues. CDR1 is SEHNR, CDR2 FQNEAQ, per germline (reference sequence). Unmatched junction bases numbered 4, after V lost 5 bases and J lost 4 bases. The CDR3 sequence is CASSAGLAVYNEQFF. DNA of the CDR3: TGTGCCAGCAGCGCGGGACTAGCGGTATACAATGAGCAGTTCTTC.

In the case of this clonotype: A single base separates this from a much larger clone, so it may be a read error. The chain is built from TRBV6-1 and TRBJ2-3; D not resolved. The CDR3 consists of 15 residues. Germline loops: CDR1 MNHNS, CDR2 SASEGT. The V and J ends lost 6 bases and 5 bases respectively, with 18 bases between them. CDR3 amino acids: CASRTSSYTRDTQYF. CDR3 in DNA: TGTGCCAGCAGAACCTCTTCCTATACGAGAGATACGCAGTATTTT.

This clonotype was counted once. The rearrangement links TRBV11-2 to TRBJ2-4; D perhaps matches TRBD2 (5 bases). Germline V gene lookup returns CDR1 SGHAT and CDR2 FQNNGV. V gave up 2 bases and J gave up 9 bases, with 17 bases separating them. The CDR3 is made up of 15 amino acids. CDR3 sequence reads: CASSLIPASQAIQYF. The CDR3 DNA reads as TGTGCCAGCAGCTTAATACCGGCTAGCCAGGCCATTCAGTACTTC.

In regard to this clonotype: A read error is possible here, since a much larger clone lies one base away. The chain carries TRBV6-5 and TRBJ2-2, with a tentative D call TRBD2 (5 bases). The length of the CDR3 is 14 residues. Germline lookup yields CDR1 MNHEY and CDR2 SVGAGI. CDR3 nucleotide sequence: TGTGCCGGCAGTCGGACTCTATCCACCGGGGAGCTGTTTTTT. It translates to CAGSRTLSTGELFF.

For this clonotype: This may stem from a read error, because a much larger clone lies one nucleotide away. The V call is TRBV6-5, the J call TRBJ2-1; maybe TRBD1 (5 bases). The CDR3 contains 18 residues. Germline CDR1 and CDR2: MNHEY and SVGAGI. CDR3 nucleotides: TGTGCCAGCAAACTCGGGTGGGCGGCAGGTTTTACGGACAATGGGCAGTTCTTC. This gives the protein CASKLGWAAGFTDNGQFF.

For this clonotype: A much larger clone differs by one base, so this may be a read error. V is TRBV4-1 and J is TRBJ1-6, with 7 bases fitting TRBD1. Per the germline V gene, CDR1 is MGHRA and CDR2 is YSYEKL. The CDR3 totals 14 residues. The CDR3 region is CASGDREVNSPFHF. CDR3 nucleotide sequence: TGCGCCAGCGGAGACAGGGAGGTTAATTCACCCTTCCACTTT.

V and J are TRBV20-1 and TRBJ2-3; weak D call: TRBD2 (5 bases). The length of the CDR3 is 13 residues. V was pared by 5 bases and J by 0 bases, with 9 bases between. Germline-derived CDR1 and CDR2 are DFQATT and SNEGSKA (reference sequence). The CDR3 DNA sequence: TGCAGTGCTCTGGACTGGAGCACAGATACGCAGTATTTT. Its translation: CSALDWSTDTQYF.

Note on this clonotype: At one of its ends the junction is not consistent with the germline gene, which may arise from a read error. The V and J genes are TRBV4-1 and TRBJ1-6, with 7 bases that match TRBD1. CDR1 is MGHRA, CDR2 YSYEKL, per germline. The CDR3 covers 15 residues. CDR3 loop: CASSLPQGLSSPFQF. CDR3 sequence (DNA): TGCGCCAGCAGCCTCCCACAGGGGCTAAGCTCACCCTTCCAATTT.

This clonotype is medium-sized by share. The chain carries TRBV11-2 and TRBJ2-4, with D maybe TRBD2 (5 bases). This CDR3 has 13 amino acids. V lost 9 bases and J lost 2, with 11 bases in between. Germline values: CDR1 SGHAT, CDR2 FQNNGV. CDR3 coding DNA: TGTGCCAGTTCACTAGAGTCCAAAAACATTCAGTACTTC. Encoded protein: CASSLESKNIQYF.

The chain uses TRBV6-5 and TRBJ2-1; TRBD2 might be the D (5 bases). The CDR3 has 15 amino acids. Trimming shortened V by 8 bases and J by 5 bases, and 19 bases separated the two germline ends. Germline V gives CDR1 MNHEY, CDR2 SVGAGI. The CDR3 coding sequence is TGTGCCAGCTTCCGACATTACCTCGGGAACAATGAGCAGTTCTTC. Translated: CASFRHYLGNNEQFF.

This chain connects TRBV6-1 to TRBJ2-2; 8 nucleotides align to TRBD1. This CDR3 is 14 amino acids long. CDR1 is MNHNS and CDR2 is SASEGT in the germline V gene. CDR3 sequence (DNA): TGTATCAGCAGTACAGGGGGTAGCACCGGGGAGCTGTTTTTT. Encoded protein: CISSTGGSTGELFF.

Comment on this clonotype: It may be a read error: a sequence one base away is much more abundant. The V gene is TRBV12-3 or TRBV12-4, the J gene TRBJ2-7; no reliable D call. V lost 5 bases to trimming and J lost 3 bases, with 17 bases between them. This CDR3 is 15 amino acids long. This CDR3 is CASSKRPRSYYEQYF. The DNA of the CDR3 is TGTGCCAGCAGTAAACGACCGCGGAGCTACTACGAGCAGTACTTC.

The chain has TRBV29-1 and TRBJ1-2, with TRBD1 matching over 7 bases. Germline V gives CDR1 SQVTM, CDR2 ANQGSEA. The CDR3 totals 14 residues. J lost 7 bases, V lost 6 bases, and 14 bases had no gene match. For the CDR3, the DNA is TGCAGCGTCGCGATAGGGGGCGAATCCTCTGGCTACACCTTC. Its protein is CSVAIGGESSGYTF.

This clonotype was seen just once. This chain connects TRBV29-1 to TRBJ1-1; TRBD1 agrees at 8 bases. CDR1 is SQVTM, CDR2 ANQGSEA, per germline. The V and J ends lost 7 bases and 4 bases, in that order; junction bases with no gene match: 5. The CDR3 extends over 12 amino acids. The DNA of the CDR3 is TGCAGCGCTTGCACAGGGGGCACTGAAGCTTTCTTT. Amino acid sequence: CSACTGGTEAFF.

This clonotype was detected many times. The chain employs TRBV12-3 or TRBV12-4 and TRBJ1-1; TRBD1 matches at 8 bases. CDR3 length equals 12 residues. J lost 7 bases, V lost 6 bases, and 4 bases had no gene match. CDR3 protein: CASSRDRGEAFF. The CDR3 DNA is TGTGCCAGCAGCCGTGACAGGGGTGAAGCTTTCTTT.

For this clonotype: Because it lacks the conserved phenylalanine or tryptophan at the end, this CDR3 is likely a read error. The chain couples TRBV6-1 to TRBJ2-2, with 7 positions matching TRBD1. The ends lost 1 base at V and 3 bases at J; junction bases unmatched: 5. The CDR3 covers 16 residues. Germline lookup yields CDR1 MNHNS and CDR2 SASEGT. The CDR3 bases are TGTGCCAGCAGTGAAGAAGTAGGGGGCTACACCGGGGAGCTGTTTTTG. This encodes CASSEEVGGYTGELFL.

A few counts support this clonotype. This may stem from a read error, because a much larger clone lies one nucleotide away. The chain carries TRBV6-5 and TRBJ1-1; tentative D call: TRBD1 (6 bases). This CDR3 has 15 amino acids. CDR1 MNHEY and CDR2 SVGAGI come from the germline V gene. Trimming cost V 6 bases and J 5 bases, with 19 bases left between them. The CDR3 loop reads CASSPWDTMTTEAFF. The CDR3 DNA reads as TGTGCCAGCAGCCCGTGGGACACTATGACGACTGAAGCTTTCTTT.

As to this clonotype: Its ends do not fully match the called genes, so a read error is possible. The gene calls are TRBV11-2 and TRBJ2-2, with a tentative D call TRBD2 (6 bases). Germline CDR1 is SGHAT and CDR2 is FQNNGV. The CDR3 contains 15 residues. The CDR3 DNA reads as TGTGTCAGCAGCTTGGGGACTCCGAACATCGGGGAGCTGTTTTTT. Residues: CVSSLGTPNIGELFF.

In the case of this clonotype: One junction end does not reproduce the germline sequence, and a read error may be involved. This CDR3 reads CANGRPGRDYGYTF. CDR3 DNA sequence: TGTGCCAACGGCCGACCGGGCAGGGACTATGGCTACACTTTC. The rearrangement uses TRBV4-2 and TRBJ1-2; a weak D match, TRBD1 (5 bases). Per germline, CDR1 LGHNA and CDR2 YNFKEQ. The CDR3 covers 14 residues.

The chain joins TRBV5-1 to TRBJ2-1; D unclear. This CDR3 has 13 residues. Germline CDR1 SGHRS, CDR2 YFSETQ. The V end was cut by 0 bases, the J end by 4 bases, with 5 bases between. The CDR3 coding sequence is TGCGCCAGCAGCTTGGACGGTTACAATGAGCAGTTCTTC. This encodes CASSLDGYNEQFF.

At least ten counts were recorded for this clonotype. The gene calls are TRBV6-1 and TRBJ1-3, with D unclear. V was cut by 4 bases and J by 0 bases, with 7 bases left in between. This CDR3 has 14 amino acids. Germline CDR1 is MNHNS and CDR2 is SASEGT. This chain's CDR3 is CASSVRGSGNTIYF. CDR3 nucleotide sequence: TGTGCCAGCAGTGTCCGGGGCTCTGGAAACACCATATATTTT.

This chain connects TRBV7-2 to TRBJ2-7; 9 bases are shared with TRBD1. Trimming at V came to 5 bases and at J to 3 bases, leaving 8 bases not matched to a gene. Germline V CDR1 and CDR2: SGHTA, FQGNSA. There are 15 residues in the CDR3. The CDR3 DNA reads as TGTGCCAGCAGCCTCCAGGACAGGGGAGTCTACGAGCAGTACTTC. Translation: CASSLQDRGVYEQYF.

This clonotype was observed a handful of times. The chain joins TRBV29-1 to TRBJ2-5; 9 bases line up with TRBD2. Germline lookup yields CDR1 SQVTM and CDR2 ANQGSEA. The V and J ends lost 0 bases and 4 bases, in that order; junction bases with no gene match: 12. This CDR3 region has 17 residues. DNA for the CDR3: TGCAGCGTTGAAGATCGGGCGGGGGGACTAGCTAGAGAGACCCAGTACTTC. Translated: CSVEDRAGGLARETQYF.

A remark on this clonotype: A clone one base away is much larger, so this may be a read error. The missing conserved phenylalanine or tryptophan at the end of this CDR3 makes a read error likely. The chain joins TRBV5-4 to TRBJ2-1; TRBD1 is a possible D gene (5 bases). Germline V gene sequence: CDR1 SGHNT, CDR2 YYREEE (reference sequence). The CDR3 has 14 residues. V was shortened by 0 bases and J by 7 bases, with 11 bases between the two germline ends. DNA for the CDR3: TGTGCCAGCAGCTTGGAGGGGCCAGGGAATGAGCAGTTCTCC. It specifies CASSLEGPGNEQFS.

The count of this clonotype is one. At one boundary the junction diverges from the germline segment, which might be a read error. The V call is TRBV28, the J call TRBJ2-1, with D possibly being TRBD1 (6 bases). The CDR3 is made up of 12 amino acids. CDR1 and CDR2 from the germline V gene are MDHEN and SYDVKM. CDR3 DNA: TGTGTCAGCAGCTCTACAGGGATGGAGCAGTTCTTC. Translating it yields CVSSSTGMEQFF.

This clonotype was seen a few times. V usage is TRBV28 and J usage is TRBJ1-2, with D hard to call. V lost 5 bases and J lost 8, with 15 bases in between. Per the germline V gene, CDR1 is MDHEN and CDR2 is SYDVKM. The CDR3 is 13 amino acids. The CDR3 DNA is TGTGCCAGCAGTGATAACAACCTGGGCGGCTACACCTTC. Residues: CASSDNNLGGYTF.

As to this clonotype: A much larger clone lies one base from this, so it may be a read error. The V and J genes are TRBV28 and TRBJ2-3; D perhaps matches TRBD2 (5 bases). CDR3 size: 15 residues. The germline CDR1 and CDR2 sequences are MDHEN and SYDVKM. The CDR3 loop reads CASILLGGFTDTQYF. In nucleotides, the CDR3 is TGTGCCAGCATTTTATTGGGCGGGTTCACAGATACGCAGTATTTT.

Comments on this clonotype: This likely comes from a read error, as the CDR3 has no conserved phenylalanine or tryptophan at its end. V is TRBV6-1 and J is TRBJ2-5; a weak D match, TRBD2 (6 bases). Per the germline V gene, CDR1 is MNHNS and CDR2 is SASEGT. Trimming stripped 9 bases from V and 0 bases from J, with 14 bases between. The CDR3 length is 14 residues. In DNA, the CDR3 is TGTGCCAGTCGGCGGGGCCTGAACCAAGAGACCCAGTACTAC. This translates into CASRRGLNQETQYY.